This is a list of T cell receptor beta chains from one sample in a study of esophageal squamous cell carcinoma under preoperative chemotherapy. TCRdb called the PCR reads again in MiXCR, with one record for every CDR3 protein. The table has 6,400 or so distinct CDR3 sequences, roughly 30% seen once. This sample was obtained from a patient given preoperative chemotherapy. These receptors were taken from a human donor with esophageal squamous cell carcinoma. The donor label of this sample is uncertain. Both conserved end residues are trimmed from each CDR3.

v_gene,j_gene,CDR3aa
TRBV5-4,TRBJ2-5,ASSDSRGETQY
TRBV6-5,TRBJ2-4,ASSSPTLGDGAKNIQY
TRBV6-1,TRBJ1-1,ASSEVRTVNTEAF
TRBV4-2,TRBJ2-1,ASSQDTGGEQF
TRBV7-8,TRBJ2-1,ASSPLLDDEQF
TRBV6-2/TRBV6-3,TRBJ1-1,ASSYSNDVMWNTEAF
TRBV7-8,NA,ASSLASNRYEQY
TRBV7-3,NA,QQPPPTSGGAAKPLYEQY
TRBV27,TRBJ2-1,ASSPPGLFEQF
TRBV7-3,TRBJ2-1,ASSSRDDNEQF
TRBV6-1,TRBJ2-1,ASSKSGRGYNEQF
TRBV7-2,TRBJ2-5,ASSLVGGQETQY
TRBV7-8,NA,ASSLAPIGASVDEQY
TRBV5-1,TRBJ2-2,ASSPLAGGPSGELF
TRBV7-2,TRBJ2-5,ASRCVGGAGNSRAGH
TRBV6-5,TRBJ2-3,ASSPLYTDTQY
TRBV28,TRBJ2-5,ASSPSLGQGSRGEETQY
TRBV28,TRBJ2-1,ASRPGGSYNEQF
TRBV7-8,TRBJ2-1,ASSSRLAGSQLNEQF
TRBV12-3/TRBV12-4,NA,ASSATRGQGVTQF
TRBV11-1,TRBJ2-2,ASSFDRELF
TRBV6-5,TRBJ2-3,ASSYRLTSGRKTTQG
TRBV6-5,TRBJ2-1,ASRLTASGSYNEEF
TRBV6-2/TRBV6-3,TRBJ2-7,ASSYSPGAKNEQY
TRBV6-5,TRBJ2-3,ASSYSRRVPTDTQY
TRBV6-1,TRBJ2-1,ASSPTSVPGNEQF
TRBV7-8,NA,ASTLYNEQY
TRBV7-8,TRBJ1-2,ASSFGRSYGYT
TRBV5-1,TRBJ2-2,ASSSLAGGPVGELF
TRBV6-1,TRBJ2-1,ASSESRPGPYEQF
TRBV6-4,TRBJ2-1,ASSVGPGGYNEQF
TRBV7-2,TRBJ2-3,ASSLRSGRAGDTQY
TRBV20-1,TRBJ2-3,SASWGLADTQY